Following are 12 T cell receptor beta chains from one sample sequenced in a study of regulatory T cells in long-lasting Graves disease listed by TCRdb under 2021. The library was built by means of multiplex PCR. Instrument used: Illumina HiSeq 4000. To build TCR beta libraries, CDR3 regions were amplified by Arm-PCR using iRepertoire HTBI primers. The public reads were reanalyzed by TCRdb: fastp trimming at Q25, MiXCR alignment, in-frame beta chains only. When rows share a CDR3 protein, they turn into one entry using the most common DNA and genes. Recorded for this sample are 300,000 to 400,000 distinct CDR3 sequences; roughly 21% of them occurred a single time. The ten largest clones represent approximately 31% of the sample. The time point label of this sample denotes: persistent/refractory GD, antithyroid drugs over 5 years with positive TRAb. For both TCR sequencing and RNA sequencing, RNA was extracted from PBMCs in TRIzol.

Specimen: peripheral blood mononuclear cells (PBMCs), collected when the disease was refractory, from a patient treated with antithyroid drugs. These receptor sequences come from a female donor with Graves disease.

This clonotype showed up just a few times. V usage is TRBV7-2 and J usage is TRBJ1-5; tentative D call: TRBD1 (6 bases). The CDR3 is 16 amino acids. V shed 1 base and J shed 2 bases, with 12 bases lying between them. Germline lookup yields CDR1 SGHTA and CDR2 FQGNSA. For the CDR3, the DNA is TGTGCCAGCAGCTTAGTTGGGGGCAGGGGCAATCAGCCCCAGCATTTT. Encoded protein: CASSLVGGRGNQPQHF.

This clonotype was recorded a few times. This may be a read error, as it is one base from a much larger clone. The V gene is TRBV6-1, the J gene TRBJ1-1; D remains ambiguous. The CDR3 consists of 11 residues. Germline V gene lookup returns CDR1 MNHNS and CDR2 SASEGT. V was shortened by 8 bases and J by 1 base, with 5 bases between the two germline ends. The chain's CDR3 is CASGENTEAFF. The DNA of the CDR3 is TGTGCCAGCGGGGAGAACACTGAAGCTTTCTTT.

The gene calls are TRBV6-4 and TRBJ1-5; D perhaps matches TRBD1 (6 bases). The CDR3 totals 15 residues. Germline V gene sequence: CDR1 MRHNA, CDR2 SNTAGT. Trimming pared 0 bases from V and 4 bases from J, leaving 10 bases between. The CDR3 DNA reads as TGTGCCAGCAGTGACTCAGGGGGTTTTAATCAGCCCCAGCATTTT. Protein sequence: CASSDSGGFNQPQHF.

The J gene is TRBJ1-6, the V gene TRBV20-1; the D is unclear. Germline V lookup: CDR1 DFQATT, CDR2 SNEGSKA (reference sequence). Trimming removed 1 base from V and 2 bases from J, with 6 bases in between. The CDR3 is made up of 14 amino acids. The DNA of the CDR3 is TGCAGTGCTAGAGTCCTGCCCTATAATTCACCCCTCCACTTT. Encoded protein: CSARVLPYNSPLHF.

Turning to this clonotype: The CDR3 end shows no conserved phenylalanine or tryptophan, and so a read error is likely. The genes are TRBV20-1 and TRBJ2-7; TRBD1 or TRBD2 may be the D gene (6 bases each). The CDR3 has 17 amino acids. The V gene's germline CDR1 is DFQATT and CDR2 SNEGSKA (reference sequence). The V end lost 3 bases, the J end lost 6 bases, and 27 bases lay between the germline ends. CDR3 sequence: CSASGTWGVQGKGEQYS. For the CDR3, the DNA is TGCAGTGCTAGCGGAACCTGGGGGGTGCAGGGGAAAGGCGAGCAGTACTCC.

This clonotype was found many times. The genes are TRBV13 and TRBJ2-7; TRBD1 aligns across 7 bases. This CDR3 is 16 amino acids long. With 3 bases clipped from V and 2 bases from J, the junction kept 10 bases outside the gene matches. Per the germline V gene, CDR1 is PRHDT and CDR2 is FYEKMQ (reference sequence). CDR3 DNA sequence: TGTGCCAGCAGCTTCCCCTCACAGGGGTTTCCCTACGAGCAGTACTTC. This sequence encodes CASSFPSQGFPYEQYF.

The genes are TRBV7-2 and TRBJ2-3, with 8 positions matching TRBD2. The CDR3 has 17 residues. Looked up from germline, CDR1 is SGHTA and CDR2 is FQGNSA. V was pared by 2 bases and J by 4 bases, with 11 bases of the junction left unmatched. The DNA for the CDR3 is TGTGCCAGCAGCTTACGAGGCACGGGGGGGGCCCCAGATACGCAGTATTTT. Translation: CASSLRGTGGAPDTQYF.

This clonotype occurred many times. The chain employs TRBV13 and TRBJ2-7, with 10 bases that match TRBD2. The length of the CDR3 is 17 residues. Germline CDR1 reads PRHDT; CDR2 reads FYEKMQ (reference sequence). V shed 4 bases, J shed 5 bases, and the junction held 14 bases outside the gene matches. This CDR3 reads CASSSQVPGLAINEQYF. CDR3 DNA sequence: TGTGCCAGCAGCTCCCAAGTACCGGGACTAGCGATTAACGAGCAGTACTTC.

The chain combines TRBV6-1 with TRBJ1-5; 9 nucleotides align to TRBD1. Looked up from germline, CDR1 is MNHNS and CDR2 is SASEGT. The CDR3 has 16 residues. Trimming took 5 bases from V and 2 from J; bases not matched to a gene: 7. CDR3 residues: CASSRTGGAGNQPQHF. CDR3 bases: TGTGCCAGCAGTAGAACAGGGGGCGCCGGCAATCAGCCCCAGCATTTT.

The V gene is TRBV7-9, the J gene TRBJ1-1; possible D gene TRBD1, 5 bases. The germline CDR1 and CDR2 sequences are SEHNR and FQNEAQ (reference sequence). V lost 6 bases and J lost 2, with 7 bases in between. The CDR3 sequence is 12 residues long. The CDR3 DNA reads TGTGCCAGCAGGGGGGACAACACTGAAGCTTTCTTT. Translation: CASRGDNTEAFF.

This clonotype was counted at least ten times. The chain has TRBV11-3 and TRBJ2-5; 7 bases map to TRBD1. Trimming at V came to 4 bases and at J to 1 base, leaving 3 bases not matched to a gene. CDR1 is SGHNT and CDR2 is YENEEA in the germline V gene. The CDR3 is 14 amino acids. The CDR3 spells CASSSRQGQETQYF. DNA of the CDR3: TGTGCCAGCAGCTCTAGACAGGGCCAAGAGACCCAGTACTTC.

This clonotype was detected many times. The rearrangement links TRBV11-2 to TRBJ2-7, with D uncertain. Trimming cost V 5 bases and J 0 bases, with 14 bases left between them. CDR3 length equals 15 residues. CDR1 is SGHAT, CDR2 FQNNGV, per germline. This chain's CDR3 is CASSMPKRSSYEQYF. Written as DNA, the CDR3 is TGTGCCAGCAGCATGCCAAAGAGGAGCTCCTACGAGCAGTACTTC.